This T cell receptor beta chain originates from a study of T cells expressing NK-cell markers (dated by TCRdb to about 2020). Turning to the overall study: In sorted CD3+CD56+NKG2C+, CD3+CD56+NKG2C- and CD3+CD56-NKG2C+ T-cell subsets from several donors, TCR beta-chain repertoires were profiled. Seven of the eight sequenced donors were HCMV-seropositive and one was HCMV-seronegative. Randomly selected healthy volunteers, three men and five women, were used as the eight sequenced donors. Libraries were sequenced as 2 x 150 bp reads on Illumina HiSeq 2000/2500, MiSeq or NextSeq.

Sequencing instrument: Illumina HiSeq 2000. The TCR beta cDNA libraries were made using 5'RACE template switching, a step that added both a universal primer site and unique molecular identifiers. Synthesis of cDNA was primed from the TCR beta constant segment and was followed by two consecutive PCR amplification steps. Turning to the authors' computational methods: MIGEC handled demultiplexing of the reads and grouping by UMI, while MiTCR was used to assemble and quantify clonotypes. To remove erroneous sequences, TCR cDNA sequences were retained only when supported by two or more reads. The tcR package was used for downstream repertoire analysis, with clonotypes matched between fractions based on CDR3 nucleotide sequence plus V segment. VDJmatch was used to annotate antigen specificity against VDJdb, with one amino acid substitution in CDR3 allowed. TCRdb reprocessed the reads and assigns one entry to each CDR3 protein sequence, leaving out DNA. TCRdb, not the authors, supplied the V and J calls. The sample table gives 130,000 to 150,000 distinct CDR3 sequences. The leading ten clones occupy around 10% of the sample.

Study-wide findings and limitations: Those dominant clonotypes were again the most abundant among CD3+CD56-NKG2C+ cells in a handful of donors, at about 28.3-65%. In roughly 6 donors, the dominant CD3+CD56+NKG2C+ clonotypes were found to rank among the top 10 CD8+ clonotypes and to make up roughly 1.0-7.0% of CD8+ T cells. Whether the expanded NKG2C-expressing T cell clones were specific for HCMV antigens was left unclear.

The CDR3 goes from the cysteine to the phenylalanine over 11 residues. A DNA sequence was not provided. On this clonotype: The antigen this receptor binds is unknown.

HCMV serostatus was determined by detecting HCMV-specific IgG in serum with a commercial ELISA kit. Peripheral blood mononuclear cells were isolated from blood by Ficoll density gradient centrifugation. Material for sequencing was blood T cells: a sorted CD56 or NKG2C T cell subset, CD4+ or CD8+ T cells, or bulk PBMC T cells (not recorded which). The sequence links TRBV12-3 or TRBV12-4 to TRBJ2-3. This sequence was found in a man aged 18 to 35 in good health. Donor details come from another sample of the same person, matched by shared clones. The CDR3 protein: CASSYGDTQYF.